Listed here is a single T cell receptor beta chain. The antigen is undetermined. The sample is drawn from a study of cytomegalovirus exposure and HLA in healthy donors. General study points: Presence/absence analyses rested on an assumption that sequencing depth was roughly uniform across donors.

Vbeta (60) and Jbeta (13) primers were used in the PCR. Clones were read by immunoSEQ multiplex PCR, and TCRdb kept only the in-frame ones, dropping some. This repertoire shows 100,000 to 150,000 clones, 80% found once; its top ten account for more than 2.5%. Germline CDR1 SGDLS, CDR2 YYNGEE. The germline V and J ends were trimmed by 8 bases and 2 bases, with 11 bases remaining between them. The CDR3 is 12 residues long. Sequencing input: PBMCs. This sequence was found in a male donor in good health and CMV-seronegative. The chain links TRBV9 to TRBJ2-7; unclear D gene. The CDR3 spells CARARHPYEQYF. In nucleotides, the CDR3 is TGTGCCAGGGCACGTCATCCCTACGAGCAGTACTTC.